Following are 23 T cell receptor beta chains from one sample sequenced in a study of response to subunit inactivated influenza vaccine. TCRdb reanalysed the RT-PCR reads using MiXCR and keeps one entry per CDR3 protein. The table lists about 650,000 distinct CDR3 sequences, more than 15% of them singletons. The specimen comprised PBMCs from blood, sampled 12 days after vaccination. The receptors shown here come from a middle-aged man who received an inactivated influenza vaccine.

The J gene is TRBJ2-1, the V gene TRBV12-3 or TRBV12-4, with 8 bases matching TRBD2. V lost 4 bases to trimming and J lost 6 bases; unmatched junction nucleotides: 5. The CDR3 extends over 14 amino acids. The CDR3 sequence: CASSYLAGLNEQFF. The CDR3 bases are TGTGCCAGCAGTTATTTAGCGGGACTCAATGAGCAGTTCTTC.

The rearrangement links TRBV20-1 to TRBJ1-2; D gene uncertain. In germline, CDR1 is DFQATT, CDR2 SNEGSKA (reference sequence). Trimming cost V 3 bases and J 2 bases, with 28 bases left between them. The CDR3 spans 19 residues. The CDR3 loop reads CSASRLRELSLEMNYGYTF. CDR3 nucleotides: TGCAGTGCTAGTCGATTAAGGGAGTTATCGCTCGAGATGAACTATGGCTACACCTTC.

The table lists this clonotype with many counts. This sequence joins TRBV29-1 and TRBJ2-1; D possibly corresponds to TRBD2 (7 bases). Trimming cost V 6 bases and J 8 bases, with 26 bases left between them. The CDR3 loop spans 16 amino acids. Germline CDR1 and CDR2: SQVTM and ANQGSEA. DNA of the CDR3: TGCAGCGTGGATGGGGGGGTGGGGGCCGCTAGGGATGAGCAGTTCTTC. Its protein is CSVDGGVGAARDEQFF.

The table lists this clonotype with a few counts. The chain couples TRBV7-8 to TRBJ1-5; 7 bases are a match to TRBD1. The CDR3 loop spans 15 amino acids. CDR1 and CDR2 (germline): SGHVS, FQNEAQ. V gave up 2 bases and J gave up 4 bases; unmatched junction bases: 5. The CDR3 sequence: CASSLRTGNNQPQHF. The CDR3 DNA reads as TGTGCCAGCAGCTTAAGGACAGGCAATAATCAGCCCCAGCATTTT.

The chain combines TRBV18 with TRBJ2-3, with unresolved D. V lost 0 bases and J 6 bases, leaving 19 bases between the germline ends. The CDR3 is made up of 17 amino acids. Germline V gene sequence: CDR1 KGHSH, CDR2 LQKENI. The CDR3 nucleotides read TGTGCCAGCTCACCACCGGAAATCTCGACCCCAGCGGATACGCAGTATTTT. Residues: CASSPPEISTPADTQYF.

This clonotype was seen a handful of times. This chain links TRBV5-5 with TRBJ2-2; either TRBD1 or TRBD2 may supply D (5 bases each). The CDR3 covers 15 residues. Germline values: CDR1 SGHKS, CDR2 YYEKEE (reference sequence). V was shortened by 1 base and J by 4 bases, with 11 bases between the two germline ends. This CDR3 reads CASSLWWDATGELFF. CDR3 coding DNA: TGTGCCAGCAGCTTGTGGTGGGACGCCACCGGGGAGCTGTTTTTT.

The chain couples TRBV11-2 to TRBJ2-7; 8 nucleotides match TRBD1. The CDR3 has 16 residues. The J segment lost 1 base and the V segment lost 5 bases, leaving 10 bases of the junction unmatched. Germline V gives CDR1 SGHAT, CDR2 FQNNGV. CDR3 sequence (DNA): TGTGCCAGCAGCCCAATTCGGGGACAGGCGTCCTACGAGCAGTACTTC. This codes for CASSPIRGQASYEQYF.

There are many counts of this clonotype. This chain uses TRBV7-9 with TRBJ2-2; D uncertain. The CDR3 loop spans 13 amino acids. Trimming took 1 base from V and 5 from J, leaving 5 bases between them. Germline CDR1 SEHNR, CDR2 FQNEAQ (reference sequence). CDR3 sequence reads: CASSLVPTGELFF. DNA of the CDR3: TGTGCCAGCAGCTTAGTCCCAACCGGGGAGCTGTTTTTT.

CDR3 sequence (DNA): TGCAGTGCTGAATGGACAGGTGACTCTAGCACAGATACGCAGTATTTT. Translation: CSAEWTGDSSTDTQYF. The rearrangement links TRBV20-1 to TRBJ2-3; 7 bases are shared with TRBD1. The CDR3 spans 16 residues. Germline CDR1 and CDR2: DFQATT and SNEGSKA (reference sequence). Trimming cost V 5 bases and J 0 bases; bases outside gene matches: 11.

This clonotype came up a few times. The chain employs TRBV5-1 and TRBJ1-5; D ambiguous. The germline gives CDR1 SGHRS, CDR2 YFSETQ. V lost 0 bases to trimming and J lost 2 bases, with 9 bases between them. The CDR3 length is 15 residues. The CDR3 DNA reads TGCGCCAGCAGCTTGGACGGGGAGCGCAATCAGCCCCAGCATTTT. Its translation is CASSLDGERNQPQHF. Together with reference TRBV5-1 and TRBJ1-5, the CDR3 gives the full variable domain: KAGVTQTPRYLIKTRGQQVTLSCSPISGHRSVSWYQQTPGQGLQFLFEYFSETQRNKGNFPGRFSGRQFSNSRSEMNVSTLELGDSALYLCASSLDGERNQPQHFGDGTRLSIL.

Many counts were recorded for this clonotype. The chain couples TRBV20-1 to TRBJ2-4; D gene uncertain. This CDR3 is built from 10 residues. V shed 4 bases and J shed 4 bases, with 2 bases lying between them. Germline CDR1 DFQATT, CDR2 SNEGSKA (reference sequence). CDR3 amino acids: CSAKKNIQYF. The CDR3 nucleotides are TGCAGTGCTAAGAAAAACATTCAGTACTTC.

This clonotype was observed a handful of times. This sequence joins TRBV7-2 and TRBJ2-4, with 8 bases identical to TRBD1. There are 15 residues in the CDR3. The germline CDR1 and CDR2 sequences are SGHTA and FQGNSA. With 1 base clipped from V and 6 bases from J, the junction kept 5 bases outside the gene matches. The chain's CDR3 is CASSLGQGSGNIQYF. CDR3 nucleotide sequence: TGTGCCAGCAGCTTAGGACAGGGGAGCGGAAACATTCAGTACTTC. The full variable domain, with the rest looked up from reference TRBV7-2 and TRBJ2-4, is GAGVSQSPSNKVTEKGKDVELRCDPISGHTALYWYRQSLGQGLEFLIYFQGNSAPDKSGLPSDRFSAERTGGSVSTLTIQRTQQEDSAVYLCASSLGQGSGNIQYFGAGTRLSVL.

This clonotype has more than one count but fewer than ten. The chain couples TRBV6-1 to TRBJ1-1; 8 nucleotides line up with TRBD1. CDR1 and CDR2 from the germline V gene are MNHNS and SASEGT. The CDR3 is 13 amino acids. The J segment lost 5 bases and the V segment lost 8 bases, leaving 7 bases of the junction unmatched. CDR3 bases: TGTGCCAGCGCAAGACAGGGGAGGACTGAAGCTTTCTTT. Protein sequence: CASARQGRTEAFF.

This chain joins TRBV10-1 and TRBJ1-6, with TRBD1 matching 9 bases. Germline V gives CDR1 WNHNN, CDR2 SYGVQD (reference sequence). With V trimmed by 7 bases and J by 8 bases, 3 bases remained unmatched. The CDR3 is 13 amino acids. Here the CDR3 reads CASKRDRDSPLHF. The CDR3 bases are TGCGCCAGCAAAAGGGACAGGGATTCACCCCTCCACTTT.

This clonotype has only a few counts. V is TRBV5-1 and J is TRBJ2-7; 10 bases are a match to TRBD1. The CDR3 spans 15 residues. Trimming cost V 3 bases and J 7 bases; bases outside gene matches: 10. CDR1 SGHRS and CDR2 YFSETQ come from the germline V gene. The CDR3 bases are TGCGCCAGCAGCTCATCCGGGACAGGGGTGGAGGAGCAGTACTTC. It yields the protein CASSSSGTGVEEQYF.

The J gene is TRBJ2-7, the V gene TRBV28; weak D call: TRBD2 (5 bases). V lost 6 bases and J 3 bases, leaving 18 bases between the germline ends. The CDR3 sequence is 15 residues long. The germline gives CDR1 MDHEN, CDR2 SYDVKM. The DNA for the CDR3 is TGTGCCAGCAGCTGGAGGACCCGACGACACTACGAGCAGTACTTC. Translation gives CASSWRTRRHYEQYF.

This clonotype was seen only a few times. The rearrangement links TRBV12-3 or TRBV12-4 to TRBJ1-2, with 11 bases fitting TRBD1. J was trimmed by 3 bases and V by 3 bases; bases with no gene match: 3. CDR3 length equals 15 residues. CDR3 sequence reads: CASSFWDRGDYGYTF. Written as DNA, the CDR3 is TGTGCCAGCAGTTTCTGGGACAGGGGGGACTATGGCTACACCTTC.

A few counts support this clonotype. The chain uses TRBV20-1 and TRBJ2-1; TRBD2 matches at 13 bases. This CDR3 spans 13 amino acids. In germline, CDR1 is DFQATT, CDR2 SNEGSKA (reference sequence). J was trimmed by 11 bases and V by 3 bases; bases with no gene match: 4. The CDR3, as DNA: TGCAGTGCTAGGACTAGCGGGAGGCTAAAGCAGTTCTTC. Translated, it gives CSARTSGRLKQFF.

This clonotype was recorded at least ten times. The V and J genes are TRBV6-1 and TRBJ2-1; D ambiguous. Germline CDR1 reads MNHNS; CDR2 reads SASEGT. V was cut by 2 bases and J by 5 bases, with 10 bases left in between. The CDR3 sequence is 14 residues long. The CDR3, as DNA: TGTGCCAGCAGTGAATCGCCCGGAGACAATGAGCAGTTCTTC. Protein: CASSESPGDNEQFF.

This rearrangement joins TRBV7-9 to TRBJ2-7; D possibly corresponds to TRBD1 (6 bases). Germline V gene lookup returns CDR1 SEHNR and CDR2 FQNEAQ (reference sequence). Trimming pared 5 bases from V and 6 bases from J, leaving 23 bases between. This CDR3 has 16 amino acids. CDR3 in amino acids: CASSPPGRGYVGEQYF. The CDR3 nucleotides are TGTGCCAGCAGCCCGCCCGGTAGGGGGTATGTGGGCGAGCAGTACTTC.

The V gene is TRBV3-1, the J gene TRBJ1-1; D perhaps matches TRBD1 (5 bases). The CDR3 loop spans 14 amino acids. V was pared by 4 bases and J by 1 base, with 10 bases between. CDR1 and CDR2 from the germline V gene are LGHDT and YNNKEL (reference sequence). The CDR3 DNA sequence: TGTGCCAGCAGCCCTCCGACAGAGAACACTGAAGCTTTCTTT. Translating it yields CASSPPTENTEAFF.

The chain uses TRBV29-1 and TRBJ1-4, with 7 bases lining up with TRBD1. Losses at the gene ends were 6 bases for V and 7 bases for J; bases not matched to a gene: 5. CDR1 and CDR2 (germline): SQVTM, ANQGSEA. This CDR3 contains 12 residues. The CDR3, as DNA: TGCAGCGTACGACAGGGAGCTGAAAAACTGTTTTTT. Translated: CSVRQGAEKLFF.

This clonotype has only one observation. CDR3 protein: CASSWAGSRTGELFF. CDR3 sequence (DNA): TGTGCCAGCAGCTGGGCCGGCAGTCGCACCGGGGAGCTGTTTTTT. V is TRBV5-6 and J is TRBJ2-2; D is undetermined. The V end was cut by 3 bases, the J end by 4 bases, with 13 bases between. This CDR3 region has 15 residues. Germline V lookup: CDR1 SGHDT, CDR2 YYEEEE.